What follows is one T cell receptor beta chain and its context. The antigen is undetermined. TCRdb keeps only in-frame clones here, not all; method: immunoSEQ multiplex PCR. The table lists about 13,000 clones, 40% of them singletons. The data were obtained in a study of siplizumab effects on memory and regulatory T cells. An approximately six-day coculture at 37°C was performed with the mixed lymphocyte reaction cells. V lost 4 bases and J 3 bases, leaving 19 bases between the germline ends. This CDR3 has 16 residues. CDR1 and CDR2 (germline): SGHTA, FQGNSA. Sequenced: CFSE-low (dividing) CD8+ T cells sorted from an allogeneic mixed lymphocyte reaction. The chain has TRBV7-2 and TRBJ2-7, with a possible D match to TRBD2 (6 bases). The receptor was isolated from a human donor in good health; the cells came from an allogeneic mixed lymphocyte reaction. The CDR3 loop reads CASSSGEVLGNYEQYF. CDR3 nucleotide sequence: TGTGCCAGCAGCTCGGGGGAGGTATTAGGGAACTACGAGCAGTACTTC.